The rows below give T cell receptor beta chains drawn from one sample of a study of T cells in Graves' hyperthyroidism and ophthalmopathy. TCRdb used MiXCR to reprocess the multiplex PCR reads, holding one entry per CDR3 protein. The table records 500,000 or so distinct CDR3 sequences, under 20% of them present only once. Sequenced sample: blood. The receptors come from a woman younger than 30 with Graves' ophthalmopathy. The CDR3 runs from the conserved cysteine through the conserved F or W. The order of the fields is V gene, D gene, J gene, clone size, CDR3 protein, CDR3 DNA. The D gene is left open where the match is weak. Size is stated for part of the rows, as once, few or many counts, or as a class when the clone is expanded.

TRBV28	NA	TRBJ1-5	many	CASSPRRGNQPQHF	TGTGCCAGCAGCCCCCGGAGGGGCAATCAGCCCCAGCATTTT
TRBV28	NA	TRBJ2-7	many	CASSRAGDNSYEQYF	TGTGCCAGCAGCCGGGCTGGGGACAACTCCTACGAGCAGTACTTC
TRBV4-1	TRBD2	TRBJ2-3	NA	CASSQDAGLAGGSTDTQYF	TGCGCCAGCAGCCAAGATGCGGGACTAGCGGGGGGTAGCACAGATACGCAGTATTTT
TRBV3-1	NA	TRBJ2-7	many	CASSLSTVIRLEQYF	TGTGCCAGCAGCCTGTCGACGGTTATACGTTTAGAGCAGTACTTC
TRBV20-1	NA	TRBJ2-2	many	CSAKGVNTGELFF	TGCAGTGCAAAGGGGGTTAACACCGGGGAGCTGTTTTTT
TRBV19	TRBD1	TRBJ1-4	NA	CASSPAGQGNEKLFF	TGTGCCAGTAGTCCCGCGGGACAGGGAAATGAAAAACTGTTTTTT
TRBV20-1	TRBD2	TRBJ2-1	many	CSANPRLAGRGYNEQFF	TGCAGTGCTAACCCGAGACTAGCGGGCCGGGGCTACAATGAGCAGTTCTTC
TRBV19	NA	TRBJ2-5	NA	CASRQDQETQYF	TGTGCCAGTAGACAGGACCAAGAGACCCAGTACTTC
TRBV15	TRBD1	TRBJ2-7	many	CATSRDSGGSYEQYF	TGTGCCACCAGCAGAGATTCAGGGGGTTCCTACGAGCAGTACTTC
TRBV20-1	NA	TRBJ1-1	NA	CSARQGMSTEAFF	TGCAGTGCCCGTCAGGGGATGAGCACTGAAGCTTTCTTT